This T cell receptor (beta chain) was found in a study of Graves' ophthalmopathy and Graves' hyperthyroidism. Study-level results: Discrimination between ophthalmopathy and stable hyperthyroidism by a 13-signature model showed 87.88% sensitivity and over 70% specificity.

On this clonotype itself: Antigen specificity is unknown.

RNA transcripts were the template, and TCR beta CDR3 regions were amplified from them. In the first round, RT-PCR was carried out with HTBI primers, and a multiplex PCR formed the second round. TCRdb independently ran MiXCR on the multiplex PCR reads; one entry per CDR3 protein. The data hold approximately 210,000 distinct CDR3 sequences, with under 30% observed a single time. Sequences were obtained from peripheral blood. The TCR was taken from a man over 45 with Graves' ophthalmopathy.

CDR3 protein: CASSGMGDQPQHF. The CDR3 nucleotides are TGTGCCAGCAGTGGAATGGGGGATCAGCCCCAGCATTTT. The chain couples TRBV27 to TRBJ1-5; perhaps TRBD1 as D (5 bases). CDR1 and CDR2 (germline): MNHEY, SMNVEV (reference sequence). Trimming pared 5 bases from V and 5 bases from J, leaving 10 bases between. The CDR3 loop spans 13 amino acids.